What follows describes a single T cell receptor (beta chain). The antigen is not known. The amount of total RNA extracted per sample was at least 5.5 micrograms. The CDR3 has 16 residues. V was clipped by 0 bases and J by 5 bases, with 18 bases between them. Germline lookup yields CDR1 DFQATT and CDR2 SNEGSKA (reference sequence). The data were obtained in a study of blood T cells in healthy people across ages. General observations from the study: Strong correlation existed between TCR beta diversity and naive T cell percentage. PBMCs left unsorted prevented a conclusive naive versus antigen-experienced comparison.

A J-beta primer mix and a sample-barcoded 5' primer were used in a second PCR of about 7 to 12 cycles. Every sample gave at least 2.5 million paired-end reads containing CDR3. TCRdb called the 5' RACE reads again in MiXCR, with one record for every CDR3 protein. The repertoire has some 900,000 distinct CDR3 sequences, roughly 48% of them found once; the top ten carry 10% to 15%. The clonotype was recovered from a man between 25 and 39 years old in good health. Sequencing was done on a sample of blood. The rearrangement uses TRBV20-1 and TRBJ2-3; perhaps TRBD1 as D (5 bases). This CDR3 reads CSARESPLRTGDTQYF. The DNA of the CDR3 is TGCAGTGCTAGAGAAAGTCCGCTACGCACAGGAGATACGCAGTATTTT.